Below, 14 T cell receptor beta chains from the same sample are listed, as sequenced in a study of cytomegalovirus exposure and HLA in healthy donors. PCR involved 60 Vbeta and 13 Jbeta primers. Measured with immunoSEQ multiplex PCR; TCRdb has only the in-frame clones, and not every one. This sample carries fewer than 50,000 clones, with over 7% going to the ten biggest clones. Sequences were obtained from PBMCs. The source is a male donor in good health and CMV-seronegative.

The chain recombines TRBV6-5 with TRBJ1-1; no firm D call. The CDR3 spans 14 residues. The germline V gene has CDR1 MNHEY and CDR2 SVGAGI. Deletions cut 0 bases from V and 4 bases from J, with 9 bases between. The CDR3 sequence: CASSYSRRPTEAFF. Written as DNA, the CDR3 is TGTGCCAGCAGTTACTCGCGGCGGCCCACTGAAGCTTTCTTT.

V gene TRBV4-3 combines with J gene TRBJ2-1; no reliable D call. This CDR3 comprises 16 residues. Trimming removed 1 base from V and 8 bases from J, with 18 bases in between. Germline CDR1 LGHNA, CDR2 YSLEER. In DNA form, the CDR3 reads TGCGCCAGCAGCCAAGGCGAACAGCCCCCTTCCCATGAGCAGTTCTTC. It specifies CASSQGEQPPSHEQFF.

The V and J genes are TRBV5-1 and TRBJ2-5; D may be TRBD1 (6 bases). Trimming shortened V by 4 bases and J by 1 base, and 8 bases separated the two germline ends. Germline CDR1 is SGHRS and CDR2 is YFSETQ. This CDR3 region has 13 residues. The CDR3 protein is CASSRTAQETQYF. The CDR3 coding sequence is TGCGCCAGCAGCCGGACAGCCCAAGAGACCCAGTACTTC.

V usage is TRBV5-4 and J usage is TRBJ2-1; 10 bases fit TRBD2. The V segment lost 0 bases and the J segment 5 bases; nucleotides outside the gene matches: 2. CDR3 length: 15 amino acids. In germline, CDR1 is SGHNT, CDR2 YYREEE (reference sequence). The CDR3 spells CASSLGLAGDNEQFF. CDR3 DNA sequence: TGTGCCAGCAGCTTGGGTCTAGCGGGGGACAATGAGCAGTTCTTC.

This chain links TRBV6-5 with TRBJ1-5; weak D call: TRBD1 (5 bases). The V gene's germline CDR1 is MNHEY and CDR2 SVGAGI. Trimming stripped 6 bases from V and 7 bases from J, with 13 bases between. The CDR3 contains 13 residues. The CDR3 loop is CASRRDSLQPQHF. In DNA, the CDR3 is TGTGCCAGCAGACGTGACAGCTTGCAGCCCCAGCATTTT.

About this clone: The junction does not match germline at one end; this may be a read error. This sequence joins TRBV5-4 and TRBJ2-7, with a possible D match to TRBD1 (6 bases). The CDR3 consists of 11 residues. Germline V CDR1 and CDR2: SGHNT, YYREEE (reference sequence). CDR3 sequence (DNA): TGTGCCAGCAGCTTGATGGGACAACAATCATTC. It encodes CASSLMGQQSF.

This sequence joins TRBV7-8 and TRBJ2-7; 12 positions match TRBD2. V shed 5 bases, J shed 4 bases, and the junction held 12 bases outside the gene matches. From germline, CDR1 is SGHVS and CDR2 FQNEAQ. This CDR3 has 17 residues. CDR3 sequence (DNA): TGTGCCAGCAGCCCCTCGTTATTGACTAGCGGGAGTTACGAGCAGTACTTC. Its translation: CASSPSLLTSGSYEQYF.

J is TRBJ1-2 and V is TRBV6-1; no clear D gene. The CDR3 consists of 11 residues. CDR1 and CDR2 from the germline V gene are MNHNS and SASEGT. The V gene lost 5 bases and the J gene lost 2 bases, with 3 bases spanning the gap. The CDR3, as DNA: TGTGCCAGCAGTCGGAACTATGGCTACACCTTC. It encodes CASSRNYGYTF.

For the CDR3, the DNA is TGCGCCAGCAGACGACAGGGGGCAGGTCAGCCCCAGCATTTT. It codes for CASRRQGAGQPQHF. The rearrangement uses TRBV4-1 and TRBJ1-5, with 10 bases identical to TRBD1. Germline V lookup: CDR1 MGHRA, CDR2 YSYEKL. The CDR3 spans 14 residues. V shed 6 bases and J 6 bases; nucleotides not matched to a gene: 5.

This chain uses TRBV2 with TRBJ2-7; D unresolved. This CDR3 region has 15 residues. The ends were cut back, 2 bases at V and 0 bases at J, with 11 bases in the middle. Germline V gene lookup returns CDR1 SNHLY and CDR2 FYNNEI. The CDR3 coding sequence is TGTGCCAGCAGTGAAAGGTATCGGGTCTCCTACGAGCAGTACTTC. This translates into CASSERYRVSYEQYF.

The V and J genes are TRBV5-1 and TRBJ2-7; the D gene is possibly TRBD1 (6 bases). Trimming shortened V by 3 bases and J by 5 bases, and 15 bases separated the two germline ends. The germline V gene encodes CDR1 SGHRS and CDR2 YFSETQ. The length of the CDR3 is 14 residues. This CDR3 is CASSSGTPNHEQYF. For the CDR3, the DNA is TGCGCCAGCAGCTCCGGGACACCAAACCACGAGCAGTACTTC.

The chain carries TRBV6-1 and TRBJ2-2; TRBD1 matches at 8 bases. With V trimmed by 6 bases and J by 3 bases, 3 bases remained unmatched. Per the germline V gene, CDR1 is MNHNS and CDR2 is SASEGT. The CDR3 loop spans 14 amino acids. CDR3 nucleotides: TGTGCCAGCAGCGGACAGGGAGACACCGGGGAGCTGTTTTTT. Protein product: CASSGQGDTGELFF.

The rearrangement uses TRBV5-4 and TRBJ2-2; D call uncertain. The CDR3 sequence is 15 residues long. Germline V CDR1 and CDR2: SGHNT, YYREEE (reference sequence). The V and J ends lost 0 bases and 4 bases respectively, with 10 bases between them. The CDR3 loop is CASSLGITGTGELFF. The CDR3 DNA reads TGTGCCAGCAGCTTGGGCATTACCGGCACCGGGGAGCTGTTTTTT.

J is TRBJ1-1 and V is TRBV5-1, with TRBD1 identical over 11 bases. The CDR3 contains 16 residues. The germline CDR1 and CDR2 sequences are SGHRS and YFSETQ. V trimming: 4 bases; J trimming: 4 bases; junction bases outside the gene matches: 9. CDR3 bases: TGCGCCAGCAGCCTACTGGACAGGGGGCAGGTCACTGAAGCTTTCTTT. This translates into CASSLLDRGQVTEAFF.